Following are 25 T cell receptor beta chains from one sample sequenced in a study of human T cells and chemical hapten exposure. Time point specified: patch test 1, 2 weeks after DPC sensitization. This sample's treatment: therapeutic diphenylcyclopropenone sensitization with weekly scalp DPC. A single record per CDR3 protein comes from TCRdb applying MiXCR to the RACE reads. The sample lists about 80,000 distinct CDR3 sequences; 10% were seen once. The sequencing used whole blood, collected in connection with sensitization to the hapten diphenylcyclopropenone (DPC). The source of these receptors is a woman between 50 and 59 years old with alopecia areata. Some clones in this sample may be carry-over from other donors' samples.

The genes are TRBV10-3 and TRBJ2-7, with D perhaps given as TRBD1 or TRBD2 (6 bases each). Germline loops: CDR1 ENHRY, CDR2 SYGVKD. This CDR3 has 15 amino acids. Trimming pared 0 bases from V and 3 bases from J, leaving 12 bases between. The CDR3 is CAISESGAGIYEQYF. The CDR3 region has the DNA TGTGCCATCAGTGAGTCGGGGGCGGGAATCTACGAGCAGTACTTC.

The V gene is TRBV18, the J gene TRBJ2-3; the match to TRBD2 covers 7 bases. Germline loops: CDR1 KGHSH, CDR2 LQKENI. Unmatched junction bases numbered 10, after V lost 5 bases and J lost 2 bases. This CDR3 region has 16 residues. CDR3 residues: CASSSREAIFTDTQYF. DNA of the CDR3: TGTGCCAGCTCATCCCGGGAGGCGATATTCACAGATACGCAGTATTTT. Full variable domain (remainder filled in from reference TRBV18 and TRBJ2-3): NAGVMQNPRHLVRRRGQEARLRCSPMKGHSHVYWYRQLPEEGLKFMVYLQKENIIDESGMPKERFSAEFPKEGPSILRIQQVVRGDSAAYFCASSSREAIFTDTQYFGPGTRLTVL.

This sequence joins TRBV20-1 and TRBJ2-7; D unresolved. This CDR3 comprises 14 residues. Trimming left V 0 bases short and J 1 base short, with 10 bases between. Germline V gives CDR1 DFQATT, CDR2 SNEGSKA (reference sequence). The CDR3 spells CSARDSAGSYEQYF. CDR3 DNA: TGCAGTGCTAGAGATTCGGCCGGATCCTACGAGCAGTACTTC.

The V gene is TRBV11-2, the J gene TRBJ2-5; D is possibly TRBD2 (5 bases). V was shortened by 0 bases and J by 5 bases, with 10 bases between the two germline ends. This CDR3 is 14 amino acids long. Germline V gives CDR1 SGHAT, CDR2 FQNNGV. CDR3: CASSLDSSGETQYF. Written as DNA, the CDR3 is TGTGCCAGCAGCTTAGACAGTTCGGGGGAGACCCAGTACTTC. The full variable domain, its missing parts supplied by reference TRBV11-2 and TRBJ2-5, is EAGVAQSPRYKIIEKRQSVAFWCNPISGHATLYWYQQILGQGPKLLIQFQNNGVVDDSQLPKDRFSAERLKGVDSTLKIQPAKLEDSAVYLCASSLDSSGETQYFGPGTRLLVL.

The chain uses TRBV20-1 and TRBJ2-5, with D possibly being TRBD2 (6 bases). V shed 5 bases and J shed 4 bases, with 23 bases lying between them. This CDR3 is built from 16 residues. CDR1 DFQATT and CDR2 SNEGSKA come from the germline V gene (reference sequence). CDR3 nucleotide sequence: TGCAGTGCTCCTAGGCGGGGCGGGACGCGCATAGAGACCCAGTACTTC. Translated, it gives CSAPRRGGTRIETQYF.

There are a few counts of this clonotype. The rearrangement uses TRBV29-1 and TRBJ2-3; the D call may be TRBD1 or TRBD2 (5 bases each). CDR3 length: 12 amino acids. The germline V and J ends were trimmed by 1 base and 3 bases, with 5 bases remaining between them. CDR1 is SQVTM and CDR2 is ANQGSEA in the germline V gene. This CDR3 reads CSVEGGTDTQYF. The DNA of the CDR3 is TGCAGCGTTGAAGGGGGGACAGATACGCAGTATTTT.

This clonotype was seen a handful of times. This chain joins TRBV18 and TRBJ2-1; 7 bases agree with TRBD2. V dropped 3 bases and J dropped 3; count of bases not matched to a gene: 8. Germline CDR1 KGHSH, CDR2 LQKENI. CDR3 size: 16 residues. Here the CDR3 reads CASSPATSVLYNEQFF. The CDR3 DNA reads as TGTGCCAGCTCACCCGCCACTAGCGTCCTCTACAATGAGCAGTTCTTC. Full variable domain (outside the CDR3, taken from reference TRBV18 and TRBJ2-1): NAGVMQNPRHLVRRRGQEARLRCSPMKGHSHVYWYRQLPEEGLKFMVYLQKENIIDESGMPKERFSAEFPKEGPSILRIQQVVRGDSAAYFCASSPATSVLYNEQFFGPGTRLTVL.

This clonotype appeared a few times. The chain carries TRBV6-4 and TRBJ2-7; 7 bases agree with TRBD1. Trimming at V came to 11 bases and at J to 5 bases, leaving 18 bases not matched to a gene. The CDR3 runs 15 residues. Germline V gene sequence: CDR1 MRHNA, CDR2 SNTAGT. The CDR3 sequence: CACGFSPDRANEQYF. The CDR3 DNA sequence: TGTGCCTGCGGGTTCTCTCCCGACAGGGCGAACGAGCAGTACTTC.

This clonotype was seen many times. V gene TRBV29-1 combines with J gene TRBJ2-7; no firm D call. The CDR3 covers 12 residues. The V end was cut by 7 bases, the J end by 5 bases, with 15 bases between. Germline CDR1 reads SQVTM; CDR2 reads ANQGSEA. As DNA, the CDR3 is TGCAGCGCCAGAGGAGTCGGTCACGAGCAGTACTTC. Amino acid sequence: CSARGVGHEQYF.

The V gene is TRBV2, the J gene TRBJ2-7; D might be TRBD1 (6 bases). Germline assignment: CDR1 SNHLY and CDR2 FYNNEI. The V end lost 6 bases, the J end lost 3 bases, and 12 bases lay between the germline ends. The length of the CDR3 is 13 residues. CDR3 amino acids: CASSRDTLYEQYF. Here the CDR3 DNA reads TGTGCCAGCAGCCGGGACACCCTCTACGAGCAGTACTTC.

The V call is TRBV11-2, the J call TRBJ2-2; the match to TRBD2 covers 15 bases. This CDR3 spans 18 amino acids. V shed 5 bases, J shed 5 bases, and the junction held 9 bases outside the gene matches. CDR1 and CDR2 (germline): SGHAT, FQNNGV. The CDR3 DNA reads TGTGCCAGCAGCCTACGGACTAGCGGGAGGGCCTTAACCGGGGAGCTGTTTTTT. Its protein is CASSLRTSGRALTGELFF.

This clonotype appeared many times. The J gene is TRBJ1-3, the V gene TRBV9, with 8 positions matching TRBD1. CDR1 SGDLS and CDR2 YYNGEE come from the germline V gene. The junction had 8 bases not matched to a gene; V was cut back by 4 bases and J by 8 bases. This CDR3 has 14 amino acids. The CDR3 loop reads CASSPRTGMDTIYF. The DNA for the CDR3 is TGTGCCAGCAGCCCACGGACAGGGATGGACACCATATATTTT.

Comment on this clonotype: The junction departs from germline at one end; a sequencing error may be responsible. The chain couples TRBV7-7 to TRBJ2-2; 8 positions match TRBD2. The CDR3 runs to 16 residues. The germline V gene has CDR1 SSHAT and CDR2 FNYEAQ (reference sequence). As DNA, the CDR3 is TGTGCTAGCAGCTTAAGCTCAGCGGGAGTTCCCGGGGAGCTGTTTTTT. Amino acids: CASSLSSAGVPGELFF.

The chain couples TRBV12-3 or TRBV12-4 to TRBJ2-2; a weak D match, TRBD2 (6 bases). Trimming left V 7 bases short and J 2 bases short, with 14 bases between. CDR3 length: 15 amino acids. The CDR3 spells CASKPGTLNTGELFF. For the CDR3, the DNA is TGTGCCAGCAAGCCCGGGACTTTAAACACCGGGGAGCTGTTTTTT.

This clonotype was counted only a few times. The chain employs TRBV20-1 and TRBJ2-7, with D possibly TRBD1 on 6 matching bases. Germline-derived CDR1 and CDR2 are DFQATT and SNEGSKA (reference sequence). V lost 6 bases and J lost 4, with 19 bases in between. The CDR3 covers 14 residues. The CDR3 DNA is TGCAGTGCATCCAGGGCAGGGGCGATTTACGAGCAGTACTTC. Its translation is CSASRAGAIYEQYF.

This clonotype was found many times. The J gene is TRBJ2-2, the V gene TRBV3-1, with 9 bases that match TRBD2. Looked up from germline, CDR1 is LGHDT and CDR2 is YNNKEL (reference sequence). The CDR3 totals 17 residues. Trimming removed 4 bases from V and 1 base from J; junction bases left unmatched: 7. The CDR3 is CASSPERLAVNTGELFF. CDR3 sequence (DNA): TGTGCCAGCAGCCCCGAGAGACTAGCGGTGAACACCGGGGAGCTGTTTTTT. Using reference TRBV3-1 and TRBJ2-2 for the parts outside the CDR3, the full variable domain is DTAVSQTPKYLVTQMGNDKSIKCEQNLGHDTMYWYKQDSKKFLKIMFSYNNKELIINETVPNRFSPKSPDKAHLNLHINSLELGDSAVYFCASSPERLAVNTGELFFGEGSRLTVL.

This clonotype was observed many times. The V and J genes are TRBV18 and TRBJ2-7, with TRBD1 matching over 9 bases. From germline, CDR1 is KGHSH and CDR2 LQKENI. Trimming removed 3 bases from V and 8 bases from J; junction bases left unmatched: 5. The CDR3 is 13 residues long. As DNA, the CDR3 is TGTGCCAGCTCACCCCGACAGGGGGTGCAGCAGTACTTC. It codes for CASSPRQGVQQYF.

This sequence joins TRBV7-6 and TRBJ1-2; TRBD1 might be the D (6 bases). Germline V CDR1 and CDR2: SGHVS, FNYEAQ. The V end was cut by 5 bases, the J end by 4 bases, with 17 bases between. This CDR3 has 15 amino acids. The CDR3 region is CASSPVRGRVYGYTF. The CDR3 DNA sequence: TGTGCCAGCAGCCCAGTCCGGGGGCGCGTCTATGGCTACACCTTC.

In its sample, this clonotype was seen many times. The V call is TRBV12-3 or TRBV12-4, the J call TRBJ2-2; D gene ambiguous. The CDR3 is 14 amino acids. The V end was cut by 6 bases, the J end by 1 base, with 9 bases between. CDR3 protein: CASSPPENTGELFF. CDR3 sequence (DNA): TGTGCCAGCAGCCCACCAGAGAACACCGGGGAGCTGTTTTTT.

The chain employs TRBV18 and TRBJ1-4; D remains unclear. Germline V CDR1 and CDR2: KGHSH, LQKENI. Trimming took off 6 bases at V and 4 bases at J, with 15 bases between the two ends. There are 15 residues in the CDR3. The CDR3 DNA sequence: TGTGCCAGCTCCGCTTTGGCAGCGGATAATGAAAAACTGTTTTTT. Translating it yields CASSALAADNEKLFF.

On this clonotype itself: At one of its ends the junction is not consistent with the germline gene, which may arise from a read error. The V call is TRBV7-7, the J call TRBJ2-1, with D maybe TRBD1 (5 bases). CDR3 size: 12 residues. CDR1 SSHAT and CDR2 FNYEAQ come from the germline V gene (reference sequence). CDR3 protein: CASSLGHGEQFF. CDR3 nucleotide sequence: TGTGCTAGCAGCTTAGGACACGGTGAGCAGTTCTTC.

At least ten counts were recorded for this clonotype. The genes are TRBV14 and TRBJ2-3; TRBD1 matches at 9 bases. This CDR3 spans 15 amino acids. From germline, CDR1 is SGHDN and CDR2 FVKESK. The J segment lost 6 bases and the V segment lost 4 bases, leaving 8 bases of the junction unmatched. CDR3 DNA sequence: TGTGCCAGCAGCCGGGACAGGGTTCGGGTGGATACGCAGTATTTT. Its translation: CASSRDRVRVDTQYF.

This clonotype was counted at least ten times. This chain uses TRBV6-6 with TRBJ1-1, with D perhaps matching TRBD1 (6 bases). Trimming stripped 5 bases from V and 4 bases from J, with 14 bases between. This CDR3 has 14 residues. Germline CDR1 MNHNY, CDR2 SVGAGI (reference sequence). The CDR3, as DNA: TGTGCCAGCAGTCAAGGGGGGATTGGCACTGAAGCTTTCTTT. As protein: CASSQGGIGTEAFF.

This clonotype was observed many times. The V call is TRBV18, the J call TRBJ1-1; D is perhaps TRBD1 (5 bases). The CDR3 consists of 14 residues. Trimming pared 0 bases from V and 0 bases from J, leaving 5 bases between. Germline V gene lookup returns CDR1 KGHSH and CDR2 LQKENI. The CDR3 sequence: CASSPPGVNTEAFF. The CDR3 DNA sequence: TGTGCCAGCTCACCACCGGGGGTGAACACTGAAGCTTTCTTT.

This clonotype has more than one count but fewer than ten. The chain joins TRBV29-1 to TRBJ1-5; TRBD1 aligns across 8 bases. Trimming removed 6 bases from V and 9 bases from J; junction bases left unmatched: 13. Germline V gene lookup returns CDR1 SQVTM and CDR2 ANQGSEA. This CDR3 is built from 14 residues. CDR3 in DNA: TGCAGCGTAAGGACAGGGAACGGCGTGAGGCCCCAGCATTTT. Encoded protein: CSVRTGNGVRPQHF.